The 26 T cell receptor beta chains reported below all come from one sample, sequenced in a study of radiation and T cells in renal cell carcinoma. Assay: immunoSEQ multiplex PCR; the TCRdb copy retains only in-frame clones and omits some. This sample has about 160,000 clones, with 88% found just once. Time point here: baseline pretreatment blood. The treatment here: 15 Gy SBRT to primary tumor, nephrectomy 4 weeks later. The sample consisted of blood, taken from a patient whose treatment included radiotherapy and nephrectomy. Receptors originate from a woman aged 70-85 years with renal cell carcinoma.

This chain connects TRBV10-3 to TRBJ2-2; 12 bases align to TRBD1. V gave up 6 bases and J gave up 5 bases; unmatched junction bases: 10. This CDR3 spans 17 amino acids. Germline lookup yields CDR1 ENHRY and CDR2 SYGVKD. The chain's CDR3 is CAISPGQGALGTGELFF. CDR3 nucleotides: TGTGCCATCAGCCCGGGACAGGGGGCGCTAGGGACCGGGGAGCTGTTTTTT.

DNA for the CDR3: TGTGCCAGCAGGGACACCAATCAGCCCCAGCATTTT. The encoded protein is CASRDTNQPQHF. The V call is TRBV28, the J call TRBJ1-5; TRBD1 might be the D (5 bases). V was clipped by 6 bases and J by 3 bases, with 6 bases between them. CDR3 length: 12 amino acids. Germline V gives CDR1 MDHEN, CDR2 SYDVKM.

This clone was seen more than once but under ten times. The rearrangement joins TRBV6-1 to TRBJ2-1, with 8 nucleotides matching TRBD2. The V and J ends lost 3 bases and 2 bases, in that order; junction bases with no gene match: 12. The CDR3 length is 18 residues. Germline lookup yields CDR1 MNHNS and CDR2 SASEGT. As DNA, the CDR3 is TGTGCCAGCAGTGAGCGGGCTTGGGCGGGGGGAACCTACAATGAGCAGTTCTTC. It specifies CASSERAWAGGTYNEQFF.

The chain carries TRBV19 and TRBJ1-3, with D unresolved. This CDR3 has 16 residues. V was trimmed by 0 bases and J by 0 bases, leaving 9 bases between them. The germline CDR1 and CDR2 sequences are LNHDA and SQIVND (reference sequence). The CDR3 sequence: CASSIDRLVSGNTIYF. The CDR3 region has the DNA TGTGCCAGTAGTATAGATCGCCTCGTCTCTGGAAACACCATATATTTT.

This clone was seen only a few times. CDR3 region: CASSLKGGAPSYEQYF. CDR3 DNA sequence: TGCGCCAGCAGCTTGAAGGGCGGGGCCCCCTCCTACGAGCAGTACTTC. The chain carries TRBV5-1 and TRBJ2-7, with D maybe TRBD2 (6 bases). The ends were cut back, 1 base at V and 0 bases at J, with 14 bases in the middle. The CDR3 is 16 amino acids. Germline V CDR1 and CDR2: SGHRS, YFSETQ.

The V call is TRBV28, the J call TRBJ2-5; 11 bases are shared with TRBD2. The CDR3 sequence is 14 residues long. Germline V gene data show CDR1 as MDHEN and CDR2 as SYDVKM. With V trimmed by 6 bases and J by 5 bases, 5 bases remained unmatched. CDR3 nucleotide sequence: TGTGCCAGCAGCCTCCGGACTAGCGGGGAGACCCAGTACTTC. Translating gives CASSLRTSGETQYF.

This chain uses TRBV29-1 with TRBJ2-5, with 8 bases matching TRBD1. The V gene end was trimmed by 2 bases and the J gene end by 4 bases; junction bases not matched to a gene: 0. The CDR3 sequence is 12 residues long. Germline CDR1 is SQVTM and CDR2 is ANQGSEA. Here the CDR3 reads CSVEQGAETQYF. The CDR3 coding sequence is TGCAGCGTTGAACAGGGGGCAGAGACCCAGTACTTC.

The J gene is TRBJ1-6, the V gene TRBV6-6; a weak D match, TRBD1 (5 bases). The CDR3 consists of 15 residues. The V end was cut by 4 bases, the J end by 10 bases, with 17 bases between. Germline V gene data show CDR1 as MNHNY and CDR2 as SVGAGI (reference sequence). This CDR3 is CASSSDQGRGSPLHF. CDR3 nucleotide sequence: TGTGCCAGCAGTTCCGACCAGGGCCGGGGCTCACCCCTCCACTTT.

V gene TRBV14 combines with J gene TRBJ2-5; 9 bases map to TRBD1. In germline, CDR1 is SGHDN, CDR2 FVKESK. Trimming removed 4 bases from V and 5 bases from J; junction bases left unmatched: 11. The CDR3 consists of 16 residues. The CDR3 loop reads CASSLGGQGVRETQYF. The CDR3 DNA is TGTGCCAGCAGCCTAGGGGGACAGGGAGTCCGTGAGACCCAGTACTTC. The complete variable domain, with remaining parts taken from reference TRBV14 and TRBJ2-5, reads EAGVTQFPSHSVIEKGQTVTLRCDPISGHDNLYWYRRVMGKEIKFLLHFVKESKQDESGMPNNRFLAERTGGTYSTLKVQPAELEDSGVYFCASSLGGQGVRETQYFGPGTRLLVL.

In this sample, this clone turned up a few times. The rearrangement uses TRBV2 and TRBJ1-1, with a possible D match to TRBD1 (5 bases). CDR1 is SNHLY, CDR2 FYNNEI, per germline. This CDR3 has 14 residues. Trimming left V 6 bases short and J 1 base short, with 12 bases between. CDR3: CASRPSTANTEAFF. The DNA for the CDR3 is TGTGCCAGCAGACCCTCGACAGCGAACACTGAAGCTTTCTTT.

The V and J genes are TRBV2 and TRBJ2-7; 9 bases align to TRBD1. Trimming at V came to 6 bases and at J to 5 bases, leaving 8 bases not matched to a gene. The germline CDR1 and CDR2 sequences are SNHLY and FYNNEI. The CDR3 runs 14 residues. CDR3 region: CASRSGQGGNEQYF. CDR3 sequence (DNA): TGTGCCAGCAGATCGGGACAGGGAGGCAACGAGCAGTACTTC.

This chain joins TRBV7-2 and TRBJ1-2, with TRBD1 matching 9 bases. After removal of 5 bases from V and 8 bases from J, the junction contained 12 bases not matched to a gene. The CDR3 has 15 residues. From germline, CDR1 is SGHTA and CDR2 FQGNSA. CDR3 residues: CASSPPGQGVGGYTF. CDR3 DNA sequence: TGTGCCAGCAGCCCTCCGGGACAGGGAGTTGGAGGCTACACCTTC.

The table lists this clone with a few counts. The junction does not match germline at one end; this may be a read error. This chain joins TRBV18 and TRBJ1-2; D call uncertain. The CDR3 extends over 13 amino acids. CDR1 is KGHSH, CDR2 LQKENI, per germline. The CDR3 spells CASSPRETYGYTF. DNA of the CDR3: TGTGCCAGCTCTCCACGGGAGACTTATGGCTACACCTTC.

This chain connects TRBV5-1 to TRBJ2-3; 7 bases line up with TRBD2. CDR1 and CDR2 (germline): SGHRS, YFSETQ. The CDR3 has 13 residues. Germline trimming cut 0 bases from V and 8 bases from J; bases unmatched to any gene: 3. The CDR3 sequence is CASSLVRGSTQYF. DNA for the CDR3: TGCGCCAGCAGCTTGGTGCGGGGGAGTACGCAGTATTTT.

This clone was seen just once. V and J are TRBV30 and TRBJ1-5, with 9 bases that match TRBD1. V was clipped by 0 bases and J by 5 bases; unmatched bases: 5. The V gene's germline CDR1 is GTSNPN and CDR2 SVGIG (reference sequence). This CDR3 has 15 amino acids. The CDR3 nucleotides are TGTGCCTGGAGTGTAGGTACAGGGGGCCATCAGCCCCAGCATTTT. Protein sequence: CAWSVGTGGHQPQHF.

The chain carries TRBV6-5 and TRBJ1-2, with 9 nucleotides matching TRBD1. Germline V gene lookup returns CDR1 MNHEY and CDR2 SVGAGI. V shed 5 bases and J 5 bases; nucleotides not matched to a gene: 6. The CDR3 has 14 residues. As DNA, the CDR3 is TGTGCCAGCAGTCCGGACAGGGGTGTTTATGGCTACACCTTC. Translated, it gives CASSPDRGVYGYTF.

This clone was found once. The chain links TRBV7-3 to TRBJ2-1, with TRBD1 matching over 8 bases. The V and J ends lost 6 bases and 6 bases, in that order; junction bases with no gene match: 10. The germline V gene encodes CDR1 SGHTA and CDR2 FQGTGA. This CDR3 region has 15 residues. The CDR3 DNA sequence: TGTGCCAGCAGTAGGTCAGGGGGCCAATCCAATGAGCAGTTCTTC. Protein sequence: CASSRSGGQSNEQFF. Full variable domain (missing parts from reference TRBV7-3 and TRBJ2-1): GAGVSQTPSNKVTEKGKYVELRCDPISGHTALYWYRQSLGQGPEFLIYFQGTGAADDSGLPNDRFFAVRPEGSVSTLKIQRTERGDSAVYLCASSRSGGQSNEQFFGPGTRLTVL.

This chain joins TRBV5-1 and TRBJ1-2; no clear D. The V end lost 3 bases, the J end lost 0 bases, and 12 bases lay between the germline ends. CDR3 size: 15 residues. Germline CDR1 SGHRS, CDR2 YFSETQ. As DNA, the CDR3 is TGCGCCAGCAGCTCCTCGGGGTACCCTAACTATGGCTACACCTTC. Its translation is CASSSSGYPNYGYTF. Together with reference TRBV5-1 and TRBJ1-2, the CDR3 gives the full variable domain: KAGVTQTPRYLIKTRGQQVTLSCSPISGHRSVSWYQQTPGQGLQFLFEYFSETQRNKGNFPGRFSGRQFSNSRSEMNVSTLELGDSALYLCASSSSGYPNYGYTFGSGTRLTVV.

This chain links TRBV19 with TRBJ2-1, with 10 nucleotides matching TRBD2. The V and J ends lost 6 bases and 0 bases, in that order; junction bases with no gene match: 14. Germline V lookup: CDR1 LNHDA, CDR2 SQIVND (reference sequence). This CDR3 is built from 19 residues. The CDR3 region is CASSLVAGGFSSSYNEQFF. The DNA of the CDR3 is TGTGCCAGTAGCCTCGTAGCGGGGGGCTTTTCCAGCTCCTACAATGAGCAGTTCTTC.

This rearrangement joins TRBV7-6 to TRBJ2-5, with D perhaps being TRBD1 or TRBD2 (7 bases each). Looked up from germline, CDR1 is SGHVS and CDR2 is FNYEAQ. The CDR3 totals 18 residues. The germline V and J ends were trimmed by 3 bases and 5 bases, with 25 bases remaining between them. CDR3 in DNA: TGTGCCAGCAGCTTGTGGGCAGGGGGGGCCACGGGAAGCGAGACCCAGTACTTC. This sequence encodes CASSLWAGGATGSETQYF. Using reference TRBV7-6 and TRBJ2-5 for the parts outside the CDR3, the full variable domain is GAGVSQSPRYKVTKRGQDVALRCDPISGHVSLYWYRQALGQGPEFLTYFNYEAQQDKSGLPNDRFSAERPEGSISTLTIQRTEQRDSAMYRCASSLWAGGATGSETQYFGPGTRLLVL.

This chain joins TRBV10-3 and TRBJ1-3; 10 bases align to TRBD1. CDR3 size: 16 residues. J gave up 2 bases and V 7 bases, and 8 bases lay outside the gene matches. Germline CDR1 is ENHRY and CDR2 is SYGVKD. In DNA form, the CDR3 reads TGTGCCATCAAGGGACAGGGGAGACATGCTGGAAACACCATATATTTT. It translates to CAIKGQGRHAGNTIYF.

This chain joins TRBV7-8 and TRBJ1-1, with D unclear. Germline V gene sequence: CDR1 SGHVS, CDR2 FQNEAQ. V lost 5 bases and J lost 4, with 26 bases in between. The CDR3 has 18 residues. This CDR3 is CASSRTLLRTGGGTEAFF. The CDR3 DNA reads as TGTGCCAGCAGCCGCACTCTACTAAGGACGGGCGGCGGCACTGAAGCTTTCTTT.

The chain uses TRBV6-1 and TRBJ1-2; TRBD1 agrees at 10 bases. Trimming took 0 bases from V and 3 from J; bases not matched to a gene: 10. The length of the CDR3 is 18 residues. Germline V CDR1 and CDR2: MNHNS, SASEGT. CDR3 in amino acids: CASSEAGGTGVLYYGYTF. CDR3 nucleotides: TGTGCCAGCAGTGAAGCGGGCGGGACAGGGGTCCTCTACTATGGCTACACCTTC.

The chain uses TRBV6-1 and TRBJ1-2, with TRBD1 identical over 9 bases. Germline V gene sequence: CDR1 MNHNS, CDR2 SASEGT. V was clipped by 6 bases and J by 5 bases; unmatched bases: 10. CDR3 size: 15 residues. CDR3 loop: CASRENTGGAYGYTF. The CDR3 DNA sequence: TGTGCCAGCAGGGAAAATACAGGGGGCGCGTATGGCTACACCTTC.

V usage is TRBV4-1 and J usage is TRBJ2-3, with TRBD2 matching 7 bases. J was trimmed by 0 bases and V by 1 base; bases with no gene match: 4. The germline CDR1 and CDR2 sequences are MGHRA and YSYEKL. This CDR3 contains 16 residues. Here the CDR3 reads CASSQGPAGSTDTQYF. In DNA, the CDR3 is TGCGCCAGCAGCCAAGGGCCAGCGGGAAGCACAGATACGCAGTATTTT.

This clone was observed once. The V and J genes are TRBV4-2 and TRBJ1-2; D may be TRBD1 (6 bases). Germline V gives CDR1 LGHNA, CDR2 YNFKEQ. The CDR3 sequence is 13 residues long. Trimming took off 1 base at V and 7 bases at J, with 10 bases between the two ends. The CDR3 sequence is CASSQGSGVGYTF. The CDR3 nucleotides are TGTGCCAGCAGCCAAGGGTCAGGGGTTGGCTACACCTTC.